The present T cell receptor beta chain was sequenced within a study of metastatic and nonmetastatic thyroid tumors. Background on the study: Thyroid patients, malignant and benign, had repertoires compared across blood and tumor or nodule tissue.

From germline, CDR1 is GTSNPN and CDR2 SVGIG (reference sequence). CDR3 length: 13 amino acids. With 7 bases removed from V and 8 bases from J, the gap between germline ends came to 15 bases. No treatment had been given to any patient before thyroid surgery. This clone was counted ten times or more. The antigen is unknown. Original data processing: The study built a papillary thyroid cancer distant-metastasis classifier from CDR3 differences across clinicopathological groups. TCRdb reprocessed the PCR reads via MiXCR. For this entry, the V and J calls and clone size follow TCRdb and not the study's own pipeline. In the table there are 72,000 or so clones, about 17% of which are singletons. The study, taken as a whole, reports: Reportedly, malignant thyroid tumors had significantly higher TCR beta diversity than benign nodules, in blood and tumor.

The source material was blood. The rearrangement links TRBV30 to TRBJ1-6; D unresolved. The sequence derives from a female donor with papillary thyroid cancer or a benign thyroid nodule (not recorded which). Some clones in this sample may be carry-over from other donors' samples. This chain's CDR3 is CAFTRKHDSPLHF. CDR3 sequence (DNA): TGTGCCTTCACTAGGAAGCACGATTCACCCCTCCACTTT.